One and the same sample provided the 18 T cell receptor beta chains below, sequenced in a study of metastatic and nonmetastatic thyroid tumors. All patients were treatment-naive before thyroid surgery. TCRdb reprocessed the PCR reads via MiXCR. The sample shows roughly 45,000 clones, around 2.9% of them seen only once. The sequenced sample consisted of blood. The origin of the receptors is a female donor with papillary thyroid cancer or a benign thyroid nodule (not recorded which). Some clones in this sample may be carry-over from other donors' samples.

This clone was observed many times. The CDR3 loop reads CASTGTGIVGELFF. CDR3 coding DNA: TGTGCCAGTACTGGGACAGGGATAGTCGGGGAGCTGTTTTTT. This chain joins TRBV19 and TRBJ2-2; 9 nucleotides line up with TRBD1. CDR3 length: 14 residues. The V gene end was trimmed by 7 bases and the J gene end by 7 bases; junction bases not matched to a gene: 7. Germline assignment: CDR1 LNHDA and CDR2 SQIVND (reference sequence).

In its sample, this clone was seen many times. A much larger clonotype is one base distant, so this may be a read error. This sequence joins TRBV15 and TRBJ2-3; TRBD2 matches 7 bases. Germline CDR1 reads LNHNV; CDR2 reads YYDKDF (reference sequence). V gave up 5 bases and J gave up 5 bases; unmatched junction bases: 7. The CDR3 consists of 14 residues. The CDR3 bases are TGTGCCACCAGCGTAGCGGGCCCAAAAGATACGCAGTATTTT. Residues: CATSVAGPKDTQYF.

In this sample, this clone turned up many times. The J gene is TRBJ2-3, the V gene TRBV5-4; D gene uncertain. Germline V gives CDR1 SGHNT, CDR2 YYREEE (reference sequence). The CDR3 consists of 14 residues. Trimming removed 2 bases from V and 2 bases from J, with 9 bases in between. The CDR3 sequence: CASSFGILTDTQYF. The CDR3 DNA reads TGTGCCAGCAGCTTCGGCATTCTCACAGATACGCAGTATTTT.

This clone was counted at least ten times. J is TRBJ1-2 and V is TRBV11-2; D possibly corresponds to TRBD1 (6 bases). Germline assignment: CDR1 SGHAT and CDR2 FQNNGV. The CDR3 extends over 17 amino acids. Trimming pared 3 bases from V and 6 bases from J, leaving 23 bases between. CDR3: CASSFPEGVEMGDGYTF. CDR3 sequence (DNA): TGTGCCAGCAGCTTCCCGGAGGGGGTAGAAATGGGGGATGGCTACACCTTC.

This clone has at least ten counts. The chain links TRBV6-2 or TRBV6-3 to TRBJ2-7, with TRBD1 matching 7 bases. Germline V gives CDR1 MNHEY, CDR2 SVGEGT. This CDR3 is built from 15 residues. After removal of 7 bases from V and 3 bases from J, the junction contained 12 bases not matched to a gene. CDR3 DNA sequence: TGTGCCAGCACCCAGAGGGGACAGCCCATCTACGAGCAGTACTTC. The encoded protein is CASTQRGQPIYEQYF.

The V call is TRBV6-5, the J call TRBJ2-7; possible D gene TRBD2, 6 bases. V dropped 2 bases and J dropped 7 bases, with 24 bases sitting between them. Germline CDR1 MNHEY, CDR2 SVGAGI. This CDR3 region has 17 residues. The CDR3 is CASSYGSDSGPVGEQYF. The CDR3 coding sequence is TGTGCCAGCAGTTACGGGTCTGATAGCGGCCCCGTGGGGGAGCAGTACTTC.

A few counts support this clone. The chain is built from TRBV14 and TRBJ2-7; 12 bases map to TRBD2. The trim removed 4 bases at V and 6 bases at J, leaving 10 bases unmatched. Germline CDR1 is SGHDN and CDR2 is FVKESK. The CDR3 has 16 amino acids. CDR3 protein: CASSPQTSGRSSEQYF. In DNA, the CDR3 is TGTGCCAGCAGCCCGCAGACTAGCGGGAGATCGAGCGAGCAGTACTTC.

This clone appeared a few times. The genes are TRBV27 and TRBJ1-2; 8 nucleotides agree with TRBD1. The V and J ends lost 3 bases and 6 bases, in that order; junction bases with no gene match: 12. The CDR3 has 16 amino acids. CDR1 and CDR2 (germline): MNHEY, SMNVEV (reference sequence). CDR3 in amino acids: CASSFANLGQGNGYTF. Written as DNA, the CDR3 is TGTGCCAGCAGTTTTGCCAATCTAGGACAGGGAAATGGCTACACCTTC.

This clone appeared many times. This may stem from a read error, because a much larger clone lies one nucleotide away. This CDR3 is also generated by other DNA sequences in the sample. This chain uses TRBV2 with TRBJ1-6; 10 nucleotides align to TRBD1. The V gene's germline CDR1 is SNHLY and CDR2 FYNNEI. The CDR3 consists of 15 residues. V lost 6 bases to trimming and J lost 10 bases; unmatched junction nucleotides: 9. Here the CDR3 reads CASSGKGQGYSPLHF. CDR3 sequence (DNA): TGTGCCAGCAGCGGGAAGGGACAGGGGTACTCACCCCTCCACTTT.

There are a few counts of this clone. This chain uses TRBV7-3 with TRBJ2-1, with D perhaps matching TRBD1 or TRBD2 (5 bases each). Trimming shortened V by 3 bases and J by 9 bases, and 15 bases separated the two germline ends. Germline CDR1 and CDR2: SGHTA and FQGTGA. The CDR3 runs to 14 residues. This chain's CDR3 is CASSLGDWDSEQFF. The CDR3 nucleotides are TGTGCCAGCAGCTTGGGGGATTGGGATAGTGAGCAGTTCTTC.

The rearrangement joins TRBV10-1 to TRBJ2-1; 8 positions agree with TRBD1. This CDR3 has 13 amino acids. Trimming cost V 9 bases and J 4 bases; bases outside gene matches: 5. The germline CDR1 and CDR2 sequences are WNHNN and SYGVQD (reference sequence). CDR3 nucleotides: TGCGCCAGTTGGACAGGGCTTTACAATGAGCAGTTCTTC. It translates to CASWTGLYNEQFF.

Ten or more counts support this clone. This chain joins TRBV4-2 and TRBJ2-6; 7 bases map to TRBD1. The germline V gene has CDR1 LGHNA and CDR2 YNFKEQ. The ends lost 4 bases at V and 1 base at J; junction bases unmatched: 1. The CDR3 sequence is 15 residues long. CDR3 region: CASSPQGSGANVLTF. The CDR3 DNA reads TGTGCCAGCAGCCCACAGGGGTCTGGGGCCAACGTCCTGACTTTC.

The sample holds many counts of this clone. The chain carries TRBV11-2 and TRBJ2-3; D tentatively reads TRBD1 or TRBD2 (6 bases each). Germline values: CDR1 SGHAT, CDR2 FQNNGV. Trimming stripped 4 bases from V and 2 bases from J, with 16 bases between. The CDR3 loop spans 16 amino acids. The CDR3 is CASSSRGDFFTDTQYF. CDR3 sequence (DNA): TGTGCCAGCAGCTCTAGGGGGGACTTTTTCACAGATACGCAGTATTTT.

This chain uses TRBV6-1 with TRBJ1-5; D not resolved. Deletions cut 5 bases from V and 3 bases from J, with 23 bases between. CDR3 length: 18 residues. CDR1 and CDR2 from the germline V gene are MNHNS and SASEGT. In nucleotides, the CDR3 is TGTGCCAGCAGTCCAACCCGGGCAGGCCACTTCAACAATCAGCCCCAGCATTTT. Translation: CASSPTRAGHFNNQPQHF.

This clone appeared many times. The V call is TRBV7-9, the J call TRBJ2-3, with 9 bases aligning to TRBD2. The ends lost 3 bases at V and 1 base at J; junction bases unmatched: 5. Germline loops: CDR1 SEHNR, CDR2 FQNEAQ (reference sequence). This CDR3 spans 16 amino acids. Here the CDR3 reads CASSLGLAGRTDTQYF. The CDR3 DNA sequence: TGTGCCAGCAGCTTGGGTCTAGCGGGACGCACAGATACGCAGTATTTT.

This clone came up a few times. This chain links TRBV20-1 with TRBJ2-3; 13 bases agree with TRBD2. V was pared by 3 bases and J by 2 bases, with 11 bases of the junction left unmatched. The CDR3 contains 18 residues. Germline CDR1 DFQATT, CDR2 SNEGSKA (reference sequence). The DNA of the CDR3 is TGCAGTGCTAGGGGATCCGGACTAGCGGGGGCCAACACAGATACGCAGTATTTT. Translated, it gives CSARGSGLAGANTDTQYF.

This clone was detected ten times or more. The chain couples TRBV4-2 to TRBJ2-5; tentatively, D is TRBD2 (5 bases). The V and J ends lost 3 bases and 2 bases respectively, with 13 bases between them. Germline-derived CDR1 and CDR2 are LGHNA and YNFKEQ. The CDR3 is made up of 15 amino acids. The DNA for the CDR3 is TGTGCCAGCAGCCACACCCGGGATCCACAAGAGACCCAGTACTTC. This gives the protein CASSHTRDPQETQYF.

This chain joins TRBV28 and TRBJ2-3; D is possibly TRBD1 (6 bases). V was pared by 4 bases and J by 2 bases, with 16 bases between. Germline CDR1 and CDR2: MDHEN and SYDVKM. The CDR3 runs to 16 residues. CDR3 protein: CASSSRARGYTDTQYF. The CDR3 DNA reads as TGTGCCAGCAGTTCTCGGGCCAGGGGATACACAGATACGCAGTATTTT. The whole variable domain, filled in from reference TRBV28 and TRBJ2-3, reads DVKVTQSSRYLVKRTGEKVFLECVQDMDHENMFWYRQDPGLGLRLIYFSYDVKMKEKGDIPEGYSVSREKKERFSLILESASTNQTSMYLCASSSRARGYTDTQYFGPGTRLTVL.